This T cell receptor (beta chain) is drawn from a study of cytomegalovirus exposure and HLA in healthy donors. Study-level information: The roughly 110 validation repertoires matched the 650 to 850 first-cohort repertoires in platform, a later analysis reported.

With respect to this clone: Antigen specificity is unknown.

Generated by immunoSEQ multiplex PCR, the TCRdb table keeps only in-frame clones and is missing some. The sample records roughly 200,000 clones, 80% to 90% being singletons. Study-level findings and limits: The study listed roughly 160 cytomegalovirus-associated TCR beta chains. According to a subsequent analysis, TCR clusters identified in the first cohort showed a tendency to co-occur across the approximately 110 validation repertoires. Most TCRs appeared rarely, but some public TCRs recurred in many donors.

Germline trimming cut 7 bases from V and 7 bases from J; bases unmatched to any gene: 5. Germline loops: CDR1 SEHNR, CDR2 FQNEAQ (reference sequence). The CDR3 sequence is 14 residues long. Source material: PBMCs. The source of this sequence is a woman aged 25 to 39 in good health and CMV-seronegative. This chain uses TRBV7-9 with TRBJ1-6; TRBD1 aligns across 9 bases. The CDR3 DNA reads as TGTGCCAGCAAGGGGACAGGGATGAATTCACCCCTCCACTTT. Protein: CASKGTGMNSPLHF.